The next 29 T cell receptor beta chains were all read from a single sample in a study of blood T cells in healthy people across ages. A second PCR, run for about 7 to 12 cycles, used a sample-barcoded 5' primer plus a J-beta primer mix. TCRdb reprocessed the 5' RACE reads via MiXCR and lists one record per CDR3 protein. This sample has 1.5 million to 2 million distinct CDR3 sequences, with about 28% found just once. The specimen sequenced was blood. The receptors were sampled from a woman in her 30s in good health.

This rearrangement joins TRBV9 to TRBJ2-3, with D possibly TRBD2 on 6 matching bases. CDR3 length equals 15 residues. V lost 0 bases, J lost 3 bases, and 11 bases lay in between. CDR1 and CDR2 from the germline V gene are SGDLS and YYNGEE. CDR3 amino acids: CASSVEGRGTDTQYF. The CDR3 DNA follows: TGTGCCAGCAGCGTAGAGGGACGGGGGACAGATACGCAGTATTTT.

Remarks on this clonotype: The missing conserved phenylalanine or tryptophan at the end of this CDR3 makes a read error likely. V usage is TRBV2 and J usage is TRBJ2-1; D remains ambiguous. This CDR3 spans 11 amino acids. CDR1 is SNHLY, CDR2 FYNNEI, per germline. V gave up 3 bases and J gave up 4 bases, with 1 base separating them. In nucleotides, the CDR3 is TGTGCCAGCAGTGATTACAATGAGCAGTTCTGC. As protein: CASSDYNEQFC.

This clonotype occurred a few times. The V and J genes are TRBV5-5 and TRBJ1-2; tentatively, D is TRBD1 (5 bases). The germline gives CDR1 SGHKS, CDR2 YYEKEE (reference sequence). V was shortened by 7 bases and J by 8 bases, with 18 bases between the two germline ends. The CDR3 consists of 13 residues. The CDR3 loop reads CASAGREGKGYTF. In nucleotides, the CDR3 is TGTGCCAGCGCAGGCCGAGAGGGGAAAGGCTACACCTTC.

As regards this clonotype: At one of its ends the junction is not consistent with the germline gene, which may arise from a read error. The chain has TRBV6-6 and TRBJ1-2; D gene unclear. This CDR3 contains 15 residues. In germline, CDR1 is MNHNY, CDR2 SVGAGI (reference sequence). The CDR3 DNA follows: TGTGCCAGCAGCTTAGTCGTCTCAGATAACTATGGTTACACCTTC. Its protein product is CASSLVVSDNYGYTF.

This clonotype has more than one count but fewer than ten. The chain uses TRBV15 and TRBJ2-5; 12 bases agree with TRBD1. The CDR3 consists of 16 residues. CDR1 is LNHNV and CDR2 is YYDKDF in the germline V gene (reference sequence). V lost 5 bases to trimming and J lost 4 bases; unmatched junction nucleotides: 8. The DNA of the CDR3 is TGTGCCACCAGCGTACCGGGACAGGGGGCCGGAGAGACCCAGTACTTC. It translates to CATSVPGQGAGETQYF.

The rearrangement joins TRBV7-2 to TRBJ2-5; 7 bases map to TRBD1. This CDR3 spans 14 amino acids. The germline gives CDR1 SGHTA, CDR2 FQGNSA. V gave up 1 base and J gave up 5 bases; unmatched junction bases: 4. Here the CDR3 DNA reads TGTGCCAGCAGCTTAGTCAGGGGGAAGGAGACCCAGTACTTC. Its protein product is CASSLVRGKETQYF.

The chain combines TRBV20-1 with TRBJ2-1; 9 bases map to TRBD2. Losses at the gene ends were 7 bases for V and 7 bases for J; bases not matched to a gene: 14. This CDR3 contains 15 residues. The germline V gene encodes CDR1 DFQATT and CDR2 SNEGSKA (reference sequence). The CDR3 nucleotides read TGCAGTGTCACAGAGGCGAGCGGGGGGAAAAATGAGCAGTTCTTC. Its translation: CSVTEASGGKNEQFF.

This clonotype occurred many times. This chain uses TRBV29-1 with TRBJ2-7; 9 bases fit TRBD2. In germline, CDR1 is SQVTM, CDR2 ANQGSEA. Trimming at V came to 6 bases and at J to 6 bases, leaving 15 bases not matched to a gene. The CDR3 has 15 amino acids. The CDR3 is CSVGPRASGIFEQYF. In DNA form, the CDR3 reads TGCAGCGTAGGTCCGCGGGCTAGCGGGATCTTCGAGCAGTACTTC.

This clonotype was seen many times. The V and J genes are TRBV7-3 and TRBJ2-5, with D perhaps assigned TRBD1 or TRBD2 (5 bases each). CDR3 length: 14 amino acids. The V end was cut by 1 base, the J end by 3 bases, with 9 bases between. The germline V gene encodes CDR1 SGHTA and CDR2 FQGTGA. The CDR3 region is CASSLRGAKETQYF. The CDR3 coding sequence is TGTGCCAGCAGCTTAAGAGGGGCCAAAGAGACCCAGTACTTC.

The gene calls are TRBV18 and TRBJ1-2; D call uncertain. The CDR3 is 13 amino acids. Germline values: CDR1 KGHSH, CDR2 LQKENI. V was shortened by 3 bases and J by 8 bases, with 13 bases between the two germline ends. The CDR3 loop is CASSPEQPRGYTF. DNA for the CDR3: TGTGCCAGCTCACCGGAGCAACCAAGGGGCTACACCTTC.

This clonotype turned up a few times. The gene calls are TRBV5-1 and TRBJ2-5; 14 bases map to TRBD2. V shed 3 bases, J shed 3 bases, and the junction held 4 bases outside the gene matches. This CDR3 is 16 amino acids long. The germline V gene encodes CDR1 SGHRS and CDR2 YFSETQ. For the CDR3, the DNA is TGCGCCAGCAGCTCGGGACTAGCGGGAGCGGAAGAGACCCAGTACTTC. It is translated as CASSSGLAGAEETQYF.

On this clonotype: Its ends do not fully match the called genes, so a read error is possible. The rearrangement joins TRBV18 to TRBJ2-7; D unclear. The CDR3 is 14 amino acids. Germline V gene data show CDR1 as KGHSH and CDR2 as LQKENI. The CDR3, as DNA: TGTGCCAGCTCACCAGTGAAGGGTGGCTACGGGCAGTACTTC. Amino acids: CASSPVKGGYGQYF.

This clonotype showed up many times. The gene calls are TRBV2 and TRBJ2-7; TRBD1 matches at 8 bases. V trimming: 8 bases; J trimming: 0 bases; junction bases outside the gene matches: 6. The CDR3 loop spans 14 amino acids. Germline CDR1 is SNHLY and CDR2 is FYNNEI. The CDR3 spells CASCAGTGSYEQYF. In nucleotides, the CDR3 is TGTGCCAGCTGCGCCGGGACAGGCTCCTACGAGCAGTACTTC.

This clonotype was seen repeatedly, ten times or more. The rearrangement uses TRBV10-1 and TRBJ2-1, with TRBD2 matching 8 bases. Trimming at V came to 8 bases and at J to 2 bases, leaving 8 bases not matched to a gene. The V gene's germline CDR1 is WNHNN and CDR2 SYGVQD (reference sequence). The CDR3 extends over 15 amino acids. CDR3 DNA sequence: TGCGCCAGCCGACCAGGTAGCGGGGCCTACAATGAGCAGTTCTTC. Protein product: CASRPGSGAYNEQFF.

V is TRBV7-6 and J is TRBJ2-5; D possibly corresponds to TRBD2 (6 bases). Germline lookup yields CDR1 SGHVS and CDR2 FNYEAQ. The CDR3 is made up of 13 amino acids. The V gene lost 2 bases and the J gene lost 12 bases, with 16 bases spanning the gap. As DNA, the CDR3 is TGTGCCAGCAGCTTAACTACACGGGAGATTAAGTACTTC. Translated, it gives CASSLTTREIKYF.

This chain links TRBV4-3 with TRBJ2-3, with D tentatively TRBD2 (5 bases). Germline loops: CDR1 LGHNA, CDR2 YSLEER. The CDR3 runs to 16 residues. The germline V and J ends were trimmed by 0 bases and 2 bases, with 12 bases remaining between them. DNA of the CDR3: TGCGCCAGCAGCCAAGATTCCGGGGTCGACACAGATACGCAGTATTTT. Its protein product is CASSQDSGVDTDTQYF.

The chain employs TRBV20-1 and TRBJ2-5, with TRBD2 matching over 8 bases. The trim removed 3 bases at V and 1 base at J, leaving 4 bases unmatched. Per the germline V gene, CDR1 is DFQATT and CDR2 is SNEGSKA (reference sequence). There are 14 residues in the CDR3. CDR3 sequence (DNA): TGCAGTGCTAGTAAGCGGGGGTTCCAAGAGACCCAGTACTTC. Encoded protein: CSASKRGFQETQYF.

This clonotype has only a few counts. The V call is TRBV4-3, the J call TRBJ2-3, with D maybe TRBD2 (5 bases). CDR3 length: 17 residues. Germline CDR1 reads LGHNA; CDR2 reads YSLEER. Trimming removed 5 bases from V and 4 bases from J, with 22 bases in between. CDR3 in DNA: TGCGCCAGCAGCACCTCAAGCCAAGTTCTAGCACCAGATACGCAGTATTTT. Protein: CASSTSSQVLAPDTQYF.

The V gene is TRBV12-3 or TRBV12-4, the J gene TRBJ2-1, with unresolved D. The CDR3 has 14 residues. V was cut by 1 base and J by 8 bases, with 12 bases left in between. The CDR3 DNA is TGTGCCAGCAGTTTAGAGGCATGGGTCCATGAGCAGTTCTTC. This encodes CASSLEAWVHEQFF.

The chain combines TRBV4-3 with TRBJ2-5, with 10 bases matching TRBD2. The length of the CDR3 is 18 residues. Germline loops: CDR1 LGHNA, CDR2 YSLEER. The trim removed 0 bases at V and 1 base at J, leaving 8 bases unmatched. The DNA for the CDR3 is TGCGCCAGCAGCCAAGATCTTAGGCTAGCGGGAGCCCAAGAGACCCAGTACTTC. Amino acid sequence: CASSQDLRLAGAQETQYF.

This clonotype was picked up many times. The CDR3 here is CSRLGGDQETQYF. As DNA, the CDR3 is TGCAGCCGTTTAGGGGGGGACCAAGAGACCCAGTACTTC. The V call is TRBV29-1, the J call TRBJ2-5, with a possible D match to TRBD2 (7 bases). The CDR3 runs 13 residues. From germline, CDR1 is SQVTM and CDR2 ANQGSEA. V was cut by 8 bases and J by 0 bases, with 13 bases left in between.

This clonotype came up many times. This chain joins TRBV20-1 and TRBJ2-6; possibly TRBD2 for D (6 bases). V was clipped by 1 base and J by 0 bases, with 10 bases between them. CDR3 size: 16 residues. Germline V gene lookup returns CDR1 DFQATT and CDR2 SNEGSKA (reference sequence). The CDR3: CSARGGVSSGANVLTF. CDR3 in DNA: TGCAGTGCTAGAGGCGGGGTCAGCTCTGGGGCCAACGTCCTGACTTTC.

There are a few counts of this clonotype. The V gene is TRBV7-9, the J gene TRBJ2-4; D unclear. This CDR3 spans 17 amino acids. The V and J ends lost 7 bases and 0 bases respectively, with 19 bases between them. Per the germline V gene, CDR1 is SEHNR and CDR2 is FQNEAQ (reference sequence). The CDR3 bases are TGTGCCAGCACCCAAATTGGTGGCCCACTAGCCAAAAACATTCAGTACTTC. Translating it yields CASTQIGGPLAKNIQYF.

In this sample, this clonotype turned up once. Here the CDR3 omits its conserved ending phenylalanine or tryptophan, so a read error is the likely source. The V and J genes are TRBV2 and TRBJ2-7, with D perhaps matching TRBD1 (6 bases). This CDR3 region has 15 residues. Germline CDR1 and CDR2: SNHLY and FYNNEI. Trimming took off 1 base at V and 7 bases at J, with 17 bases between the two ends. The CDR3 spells CASSEVTGGIGEQYL. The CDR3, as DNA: TGTGCCAGCAGTGAAGTGACAGGTGGAATAGGGGAGCAGTACCTC.

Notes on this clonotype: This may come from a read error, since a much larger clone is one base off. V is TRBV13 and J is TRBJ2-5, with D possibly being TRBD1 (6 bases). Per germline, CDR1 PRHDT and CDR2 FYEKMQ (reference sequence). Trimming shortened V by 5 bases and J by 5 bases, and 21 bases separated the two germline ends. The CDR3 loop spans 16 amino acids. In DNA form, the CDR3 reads TGTGCCAGCAGCCCACAGGGAGCTTTGGATTGGGAGACCCAGTACTTC. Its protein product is CASSPQGALDWETQYF.

DNA of the CDR3: TGCGCCAGCAGCCACCACCGGGACAGGGTTGACACTGAAGCTTTCTTT. Its protein is CASSHHRDRVDTEAFF. The chain joins TRBV4-1 to TRBJ1-1; 9 nucleotides line up with TRBD1. Trimming took 3 bases from V and 3 from J; bases not matched to a gene: 8. Germline V CDR1 and CDR2: MGHRA, YSYEKL. The CDR3 contains 16 residues.

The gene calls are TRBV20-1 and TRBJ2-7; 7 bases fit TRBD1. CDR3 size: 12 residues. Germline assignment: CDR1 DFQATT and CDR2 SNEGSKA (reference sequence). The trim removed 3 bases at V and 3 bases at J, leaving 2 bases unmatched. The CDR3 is CSASGQVYEQYF. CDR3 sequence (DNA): TGCAGTGCTAGTGGACAGGTCTACGAGCAGTACTTC.

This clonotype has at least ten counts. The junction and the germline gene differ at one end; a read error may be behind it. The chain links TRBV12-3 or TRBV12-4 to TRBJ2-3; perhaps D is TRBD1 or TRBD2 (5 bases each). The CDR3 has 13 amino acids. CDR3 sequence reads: CASSFGTTDTQYF. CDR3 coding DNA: TGCGCCAGCAGCTTTGGGACGACAGATACGCAGTATTTT.

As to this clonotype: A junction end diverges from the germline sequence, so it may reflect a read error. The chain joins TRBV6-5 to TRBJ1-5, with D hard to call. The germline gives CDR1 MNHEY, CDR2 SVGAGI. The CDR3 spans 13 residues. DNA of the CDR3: TGTGCCAGCAGCACGGGCCCTGGCGAGCCCCCGCATTTT. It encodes CASSTGPGEPPHF.